This is a list of T cell receptor beta chains from one sample in a study of blood T cell repertoires in COVID-19. TCRdb's table, derived via immunoSEQ multiplex PCR, lists solely in-frame clones and lacks some. The sample contains fewer than 20,000 clones, approximately 91% of which appear only once. The source material was peripheral blood. Source of these receptors: a human donor in a cohort sampled during active COVID-19. Both conserved end residues are part of each CDR3. A D gene is named only where the DNA matches it firmly. Size values are once, few and many counts, or a class for expanded clones, and some rows have none.

TRBV18,-,-,TRBJ1-6,CASSRDRPRGDNSPLHF,TGTGCCAGCTCCCGTGACAGGCCGCGGGGGGATAATTCACCCCTCCACTTT
TRBV29-1,-,-,TRBJ1-1,CSVRTREGTEAFF,TGCAGCGTTAGAACCAGGGAGGGCACTGAAGCTTTCTTT
TRBV19,-,TRBD1,TRBJ1-1,CASSTRTGAGNTEAFF,TGTGCCAGTAGTACGCGGACAGGGGCTGGGAACACTGAAGCTTTCTTT
TRBV24-1,-,-,TRBJ1-3,CATSVPLRDSGNTIYF,TGTGCCACCAGTGTCCCTTTAAGAGACTCTGGAAACACCATATATTTT
TRBV9,-,-,TRBJ2-5,CASSVGGTSQETQYF,TGTGCCAGCAGCGTAGGCGGGACTTCTCAAGAGACCCAGTACTTC
TRBV11-1,-,-,TRBJ2-2,CASSLEGELTGELFF,TGTGCCAGCAGCTTAGAGGGAGAACTAACCGGGGAGCTGTTTTTT
TRBV18,-,-,TRBJ2-3,CASSSWTFPSTDTQYF,TGTGCCAGCTCATCTTGGACATTCCCTAGCACAGATACGCAGTATTTT
TRBV7-3,-,-,TRBJ2-5,CASSSTGTAQETQYF,TGTGCCAGCAGCTCCACAGGGACGGCCCAAGAGACCCAGTACTTC
TRBV3-1/TRBV3-2,-,TRBD2,TRBJ2-1,CASSRRPSGRPGEQFF,TGTGCCAGCAGCCGACGCCCTAGCGGGAGGCCAGGGGAGCAGTTCTTC
TRBV7-2,-,-,TRBJ2-2,CASSHVAGDTGELFF,TGTGCCAGCAGCCATGTGGCGGGCGACACCGGGGAGCTGTTTTTT
TRBV10-1,-,-,TRBJ2-7,CASSLQGSYEQYF,TGCGCCAGCAGCCTCCAGGGCTCCTACGAGCAGTACTTC
TRBV28,once,TRBD1,TRBJ1-2,CASRIGTGSFGYTF,TGTGCCAGCAGAATCGGGACAGGCTCATTCGGCTACACCTTC
TRBV7-2,-,-,TRBJ2-5,CASSLLAETQYF,TGTGCCAGCAGCTTATTAGCGGAGACCCAGTACTTC
TRBV5-6,-,TRBD2,TRBJ2-2,CASSLLLAGTGELFF,TGTGCCAGCAGCTTGTTACTAGCGGGCACCGGGGAGCTGTTTTTT
TRBV11-2,once,-,TRBJ2-2,CASSLNRPNTGELFF,TGTGCCAGCAGCTTGAACAGGCCGAACACCGGGGAGCTGTTTTTT
TRBV5-4,-,-,TRBJ2-2,CASSFTTNGELFF,TGTGCCAGCAGCTTTACAACCAACGGGGAGCTGTTTTTT
TRBV11-3,-,TRBD2,TRBJ2-5,CASSRGGGRAETQYF,TGTGCCAGCAGCCGCGGGGGGGGGCGAGCGGAGACCCAGTACTTC
TRBV5-3,-,TRBD2,TRBJ2-3,CARSLGGTSGGGPSRDTQYF,TGTGCCAGAAGCTTGGGTGGGACTAGCGGGGGGGGACCCTCGCGGGATACGCAGTATTTT
TRBV2,once,TRBD1,TRBJ1-1,CASLTGGVGTEAFF,TGTGCCAGTTTGACAGGGGGCGTAGGGACTGAAGCTTTCTTT
TRBV6-6,-,-,TRBJ2-7,CASSYSPDYSEQYF,TGTGCCAGCAGTTACTCTCCGGACTATTCCGAGCAGTACTTC
TRBV5-1,-,-,TRBJ2-3,CASSLDGVGADTQYF,TGCGCCAGCAGCTTGGACGGGGTCGGGGCAGATACGCAGTATTTT